This T cell receptor beta chain stems from a study of blood T cells in healthy people across ages. The study's findings and limits: Naive CD4+ cell counts and diversity both ran higher in long-lived than in aged donors.

With a J-beta primer mix and a sample-barcoded 5' primer, a second PCR ran about 6 to 11 cycles. Tagging of each cDNA molecule was performed by a template-switch adaptor with 12 random nucleotides. TCRdb called the 5' RACE reads again in MiXCR, with one record for every CDR3 protein. The sample has 700,000 to 950,000 distinct CDR3 sequences; roughly 60% are singletons. Germline loops: CDR1 MNHEY, CDR2 SVGEGT. V shed 11 bases and J shed 4 bases, with 20 bases lying between them. The CDR3 runs 14 residues. RNA extraction gave at least 5.5 micrograms of total RNA per sample. On this clonotype: Its antigen is not identified.

The chain carries TRBV6-2 or TRBV6-3 and TRBJ2-5; D is unclear. Sequencing was done on a sample of blood. This receptor was taken from a man aged 25-45 years in good health. The CDR3 DNA follows: TGTGCCGTCCGACTCCGCGCCAGTACAGAGACCCAGTACTTC. It translates to CAVRLRASTETQYF.